This entry describes one T cell receptor beta chain. No cognate antigen has been identified for it. No quality values exist for individual bases; no much larger clone is one base distant. The approximately 40 donors, aged about 6 to 90 years, were systemically healthy Caucasian individuals from Russia. Ten milliliters of peripheral blood were drawn from each donor into EDTA-treated Vacutainer tubes. PBMCs were isolated by Ficoll-Paque density-gradient centrifugation, with at least 6 million obtained per sample. Total RNA was extracted from PBMCs with Trizol reagent, with at least 6 micrograms obtained per sample. Naive CD45RAhigh/CD27high T cell percentages were measured by flow cytometry on a PBMC aliquot from every donor. Sequences DFQATT (CDR1) and SNEGSKA (CDR2) are obtained from the germline V gene (reference sequence). V is cut back by 5 bases and J by 6 bases, with 14 bases in the junction unmatched. Inclusive of the bounding cysteine and phenylalanine, the CDR3 is 18 residues long. The CDR3 DNA has 54 bases and is translated from base 1.

This entry belongs to a study of blood T cells in healthy people across ages (dated by TCRdb to 2015 to 2017). About the investigation overall: In model experiments, template switching captured about one uniquely barcoded TCR beta cDNA molecule for every two T cells. The study measured age-related changes in TCR beta repertoire diversity using deep sequencing normalized with unique cDNA molecular identifiers. The donors were split into four age groups: young (average around 15 years), middle-aged (around 37), aged (approximately 60) and long-lived (approximately 89). To avoid experimental bias, donors of different ages were distributed randomly across sequencing lanes. The study analyzed two additional independent replicas of 1 million unique cDNA reads from the same blood draw for two donors, one aged 18 to 29 and one aged 80 or older. Overall study outcomes, separate from this receptor: Compared with the aged group, more naive CD4+ T cells, fewer expanded clones and increased TCR diversity were shown by the long-lived group, suggesting age selection. Observed TCR beta diversity correlated strongly with the percentage of naive T cells measured by flow cytometry. The CMV infection status of donors was not known, potentially confounding age-related changes in expanded clonotypes. Since profiling was done on bulk unsorted PBMCs, naive and antigen-experienced compartments could not be conclusively compared. As age increased, observed TCR beta diversity per million T cells dropped in a roughly linear way, and a significant reduction was already evident by age roughly 36. Estimates of total diversity based on one million sequenced T cells were regarded as lower bounds and as underestimates.

The method behind the library was 5' RACE. These reads were obtained on an Illumina HiSeq 2500. A second about 7 to 11 cycle PCR used a sample-barcoded 5' primer and a J-beta primer mix. A template-switch 5' adaptor carrying 12 random nucleotides introduced a unique molecular identifier onto each TCR beta cDNA molecule. Each sample yielded at least 3 million CDR3-containing paired-end reads. The Mint cDNA synthesis kit, primed by a TRBC-specific oligonucleotide, was used to synthesize first-strand cDNA from all RNA. Following uracil-DNA glycosylase treatment, all cDNA underwent a first 18-cycle PCR with the universal primers M1SS and BC2_uni_R. Concerning the study's data processing: Normalization of each sample was performed by random selection of 1 million high-quality reads, each carrying a distinct molecular identifier. Reads with shared molecular identifiers were discarded instead of being binned into consensus sequences. MiTCR, set to a Q25 quality threshold and the strictest error-elimination algorithm, was used for CDR3 identification, clonotype clustering and error correction. A nonparametric unseen species model with Euler transformation was used to estimate a lower bound on total TCR beta diversity. TCRdb reprocessing: public reads trimmed at Q25 with fastp, clones called with MiXCR, in-frame beta chains kept. Each entry is one CDR3 protein sequence, shown with its most common DNA and genes. The authors' filters were not applied to this entry. This sample has about 760,000 distinct CDR3 sequences in its table, and around 50% of those were observed once. The top ten hold more than 25% of the sample.

This receptor was taken from a man between 35 and 55 years old in good health. Recombination linked TRBV20-1 to TRBJ2-2; 14 nucleotides in the junction match TRBD2. Sequenced material: blood. The CDR3 protein sequence reads: CSAQGLAGGPPVAGELFF. The nucleotide sequence reads as follows: TGCAGTGCTCAAGGACTAGCGGGGGGTCCCCCAGTTGCCGGGGAGCTGTTTTTT.